The clone carrying this T cell receptor (beta chain) has a handful of counts. What it recognizes is unknown. The data derive from a study of radiation and T cells in renal cell carcinoma. Libraries were prepared by immunoSEQ multiplex PCR; TCRdb keeps only in-frame clonotypes and omits some of them. Of some 120,000 clones listed, 75% to 90% are singletons. Study conclusions and caveats: Top tumor clonotypes rose in blood 2 weeks post-radiation, then contracted.

Time point given: blood 2 weeks post-SBRT. Treatment reported: 15 Gy SBRT to primary tumor, nephrectomy 4 weeks later. CDR3 length: 15 amino acids. The germline V and J ends were trimmed by 0 bases and 6 bases, with 14 bases remaining between them. CDR1 and CDR2 (germline): LGHNA, YSLEER. The material sequenced was blood, taken from a patient whose treatment included radiotherapy and nephrectomy. The chain is built from TRBV4-3 and TRBJ1-2; tentative D call: TRBD1 (6 bases). The receptor comes from a woman aged 55 to 70 with renal cell carcinoma. Here the CDR3 reads CASSQDPGGRDGYTF. The DNA of the CDR3 is TGCGCCAGCAGCCAAGACCCCGGGGGCAGGGATGGCTACACCTTC.